The 30 T cell receptor beta chains reported below all come from one sample, sequenced in a study of T cell repertoires in cytomegalovirus infection. Via MiXCR, TCRdb re-called the reads, giving one row per CDR3 protein. The top ten hold roughly 18% of the sample, which has about 140,000 distinct CDR3 sequences, about 6.3% seen once. The specimen was PBMCs. These receptors were taken from a human donor in good health (CMV status not recorded). Some clones in this sample may be carry-over from other donors' samples.

At least ten counts were recorded for this clonotype. The V call is TRBV7-2, the J call TRBJ2-5; no definite D call. The CDR3 loop spans 17 amino acids. V lost 1 base to trimming and J lost 1 base, with 16 bases between them. Germline-derived CDR1 and CDR2 are SGHTA and FQGNSA. CDR3 DNA sequence: TGTGCCAGCAGCTTAGGTCCCCCGGACGGTGGCCAAGAGACCCAGTACTTC. Protein product: CASSLGPPDGGQETQYF. Filled out from reference TRBV7-2 and TRBJ2-5, the complete variable domain reads GAGVSQSPSNKVTEKGKDVELRCDPISGHTALYWYRQSLGQGLEFLIYFQGNSAPDKSGLPSDRFSAERTGGSVSTLTIQRTQQEDSAVYLCASSLGPPDGGQETQYFGPGTRLLVL.

This clonotype was seen ten or more times. V and J are TRBV7-8 and TRBJ2-5; D tentatively fits TRBD1 or TRBD2 (5 bases each). V lost 0 bases and J 5 bases, leaving 13 bases between the germline ends. From germline, CDR1 is SGHVS and CDR2 FQNEAQ. CDR3 size: 15 residues. Here the CDR3 DNA reads TGTGCCAGCAGCTTAGCGCCTGGCAGGGACGAGACCCAGTACTTC. It specifies CASSLAPGRDETQYF.

This clonotype was seen a handful of times. The chain is built from TRBV27 and TRBJ1-5; 8 bases fit TRBD1. Germline V gene data show CDR1 as MNHEY and CDR2 as SMNVEV (reference sequence). V was pared by 5 bases and J by 7 bases, with 7 bases of the junction left unmatched. CDR3 size: 14 residues. The CDR3 region has the DNA TGTGCCAGCAGTCCCGTACAGGGGGACCAGCCCCAGCATTTT. Translating it yields CASSPVQGDQPQHF.

This clonotype was detected ten times or more. This CDR3 reads CASGLTLTGLLTGELFF. CDR3 sequence (DNA): TGTGCTAGTGGTTTGACCTTAACAGGGCTTCTGACCGGGGAGCTGTTTTTT. The chain has TRBV12-5 and TRBJ2-2; D might be TRBD1 (6 bases). The CDR3 runs to 17 residues. Deletions cut 2 bases from V and 5 bases from J, with 18 bases between. Looked up from germline, CDR1 is LGHNT and CDR2 is FRNRAP. Supplemented by reference TRBV12-5 and TRBJ2-2, the full variable domain reads DARVTQTPRHKVTEMGQEVTMRCQPILGHNTVFWYRQTMMQGLELLAYFRNRAPLDDSGMPKDRFSAEMPDATLATLKIQPSEPRDSAVYFCASGLTLTGLLTGELFFGEGSRLTVL.

Ten or more counts support this clonotype. The chain recombines TRBV7-2 with TRBJ2-7; TRBD2 agrees at 7 bases. Trimming at V came to 5 bases and at J to 0 bases, leaving 7 bases not matched to a gene. Per germline, CDR1 SGHTA and CDR2 FQGNSA. This CDR3 is 15 amino acids long. CDR3 DNA sequence: TGTGCCAGCAGCCTGAGCGGGGAGAGCTCCTACGAGCAGTACTTC. It yields the protein CASSLSGESSYEQYF.

This clonotype has a handful of counts. V gene TRBV6-2 or TRBV6-3 combines with J gene TRBJ1-1; D gene uncertain. Germline V gene lookup returns CDR1 MNHEY and CDR2 SVGEGT. This CDR3 has 12 residues. Trimming shortened V by 4 bases and J by 4 bases, and 7 bases separated the two germline ends. As DNA, the CDR3 is TGTGCCAGCAGTTGGGGAGGCACTGAAGCTTTCTTT. As protein: CASSWGGTEAFF.

The table lists this clonotype with many counts. This chain's CDR3 is CASSRSWSGTGELFF. The DNA for the CDR3 is TGTGCCAGCAGCCGGAGCTGGAGCGGCACCGGGGAGCTGTTTTTT. This chain links TRBV7-2 with TRBJ2-2, with a weak D call TRBD2 (5 bases). Trimming left V 5 bases short and J 4 bases short, with 14 bases between. The CDR3 totals 15 residues. The germline CDR1 and CDR2 sequences are SGHTA and FQGNSA.

J is TRBJ2-7 and V is TRBV28; 8 nucleotides line up with TRBD1. CDR1 is MDHEN and CDR2 is SYDVKM in the germline V gene. This CDR3 has 11 residues. The V and J ends lost 8 bases and 6 bases, in that order; junction bases with no gene match: 3. CDR3 protein: CASVQGVEQYF. The CDR3 DNA sequence: TGTGCCAGCGTACAGGGGGTCGAGCAGTACTTC.

The rearrangement uses TRBV2 and TRBJ2-1; D call uncertain. The CDR3 totals 13 residues. Trimming cost V 8 bases and J 2 bases, with 10 bases left between them. In germline, CDR1 is SNHLY, CDR2 FYNNEI. CDR3 in amino acids: CASQGQAYNEQFF. The CDR3, as DNA: TGTGCCAGCCAAGGGCAGGCCTACAATGAGCAGTTCTTC.

This clonotype appeared a few times. The rearrangement joins TRBV20-1 to TRBJ1-5; TRBD1 aligns across 7 bases. Germline CDR1 reads DFQATT; CDR2 reads SNEGSKA (reference sequence). V lost 6 bases and J lost 3; bases outside the gene matches: 8. This CDR3 comprises 14 residues. For the CDR3, the DNA is TGCAGTGCGACCGGCAGGGGGTTCAATCAGCCCCAGCATTTT. Translating it yields CSATGRGFNQPQHF.

This clonotype was seen a handful of times. The V call is TRBV28, the J call TRBJ1-5; possible D gene TRBD1, 5 bases. The CDR3 totals 17 residues. The germline V gene encodes CDR1 MDHEN and CDR2 SYDVKM. Between the trimmed V and J ends, which lost 1 base and 2 bases, there was a span of 15 bases. CDR3 sequence: CASSLLLGVEGNQPQHF. CDR3 sequence (DNA): TGTGCCAGCAGTTTATTATTGGGGGTGGAGGGCAATCAGCCCCAGCATTTT. The variable domain in full, completed from reference TRBV28 and TRBJ1-5, reads DVKVTQSSRYLVKRTGEKVFLECVQDMDHENMFWYRQDPGLGLRLIYFSYDVKMKEKGDIPEGYSVSREKKERFSLILESASTNQTSMYLCASSLLLGVEGNQPQHFGDGTRLSIL.

This clonotype was seen at least ten times. The CDR3 protein is CASSNRAWTEAFF. As DNA, the CDR3 is TGTGCCAGCAGTAACAGGGCCTGGACTGAAGCTTTCTTT. The V gene is TRBV2, the J gene TRBJ1-1; D is possibly TRBD1 (6 bases). Trimming shortened V by 5 bases and J by 5 bases, and 12 bases separated the two germline ends. The CDR3 covers 13 residues. In germline, CDR1 is SNHLY, CDR2 FYNNEI. The variable domain in full, completed from reference TRBV2 and TRBJ1-1, reads EPEVTQTPSHQVTQMGQEVILRCVPISNHLYFYWYRQILGQKVEFLVSFYNNEISEKSEIFDDQFSVERPDGSNFTLKIRSTKLEDSAMYFCASSNRAWTEAFFGQGTRLTVV.

This clonotype was seen repeatedly, ten times or more. The V call is TRBV2, the J call TRBJ2-3, with 9 bases identical to TRBD2. This CDR3 region has 14 residues. CDR1 is SNHLY and CDR2 is FYNNEI in the germline V gene. V shed 7 bases and J 1 base; nucleotides not matched to a gene: 3. The CDR3, as DNA: TGTGCCAGCAAAAGGACTAGCGGCACAGATACGCAGTATTTT. Its protein product is CASKRTSGTDTQYF.

This chain connects TRBV20-1 to TRBJ1-1, with D possibly TRBD1 on 5 matching bases. Trimming removed 0 bases at V and 6 bases at J, with 5 bases between. The germline CDR1 and CDR2 sequences are DFQATT and SNEGSKA (reference sequence). There are 11 residues in the CDR3. The CDR3 here is CSAREGAEAFF. Written as DNA, the CDR3 is TGCAGTGCTAGAGAAGGGGCTGAAGCTTTCTTT.

Only a few counts were recorded for this clonotype. The V gene is TRBV19, the J gene TRBJ1-6, with 9 bases matching TRBD1. CDR1 is LNHDA and CDR2 is SQIVND in the germline V gene (reference sequence). Losses at the gene ends were 3 bases for V and 7 bases for J; bases not matched to a gene: 4. The CDR3 is made up of 15 amino acids. CDR3: CASSIDRGWNSPLHF. The CDR3 nucleotides are TGTGCCAGTAGTATCGACAGGGGGTGGAATTCACCCCTCCACTTT.

This clonotype was detected only a few times. The J gene is TRBJ2-7, the V gene TRBV20-1; weak D call: TRBD2 (6 bases). The CDR3 has 18 amino acids. V gave up 0 bases and J gave up 0 bases, with 21 bases separating them. Germline V lookup: CDR1 DFQATT, CDR2 SNEGSKA (reference sequence). The CDR3 coding sequence is TGCAGTGCTAGAGAACGGGACTCCGGGCGCGGCAGCTCCTACGAGCAGTACTTC. Translated, it gives CSARERDSGRGSSYEQYF.

This clonotype has at least ten counts. The chain recombines TRBV19 with TRBJ1-5, with unresolved D. CDR3 size: 15 residues. Per the germline V gene, CDR1 is LNHDA and CDR2 is SQIVND (reference sequence). Trimming took off 6 bases at V and 0 bases at J, with 12 bases between the two ends. The CDR3 here is CASRWETFSNQPQHF. The CDR3 coding sequence is TGTGCCAGTAGATGGGAGACATTTAGCAATCAGCCCCAGCATTTT.

The V call is TRBV6-1, the J call TRBJ2-1; D is uncertain. The CDR3 runs to 14 residues. Germline lookup yields CDR1 MNHNS and CDR2 SASEGT. V shed 2 bases and J shed 10 bases, with 15 bases lying between them. The CDR3 DNA follows: TGTGCCAGCAGTGAAAGTCCGGCCCGACGGGAGCAGTTCTTC. This codes for CASSESPARREQFF.

This clonotype was counted ten times or more. This chain links TRBV7-9 with TRBJ1-2; D perhaps matches TRBD1 (5 bases). Germline CDR1 SEHNR, CDR2 FQNEAQ (reference sequence). The length of the CDR3 is 16 residues. V lost 0 bases and J lost 5, with 16 bases in between. The CDR3 DNA reads TGTGCCAGCAGCTTAGCGCTCCAGGGAAGTTTATATGGCTACACCTTC. Amino acid sequence: CASSLALQGSLYGYTF.

DNA for the CDR3: TGTGCCAGCAGCTTGTCCCCCGTGGCGGTGAACAATCAGCCCCAGCATTTT. This translates into CASSLSPVAVNNQPQHF. This chain links TRBV7-8 with TRBJ1-5; no clear D. CDR3 length: 17 amino acids. CDR1 and CDR2 from the germline V gene are SGHVS and FQNEAQ. V lost 3 bases, J lost 3 bases, and 18 bases lay in between.

This clonotype was detected once. This clone may be a read error of a much larger clone one base away. The rearrangement uses TRBV7-2 and TRBJ2-2, with a tentative D call TRBD1 (5 bases). CDR1 and CDR2 from the germline V gene are SGHTA and FQGNSA. Trimming pared 1 base from V and 9 bases from J, leaving 12 bases between. The CDR3 contains 14 residues. Here the CDR3 reads CASSLVGVVRELFF. The DNA of the CDR3 is TGTGCCAGCAGCTTAGTAGGGGTAGTCCGGGAGCTGTTTTTT. The full variable domain, in which reference TRBV7-2 and TRBJ2-2 provide the parts outside the CDR3, is GAGVSQSPSNKVTEKGKDVELRCDPISGHTALYWYRQSLGQGLEFLIYFQGNSAPDKSGLPSDRFSAERTGGSVSTLTIQRTQQEDSAVYLCASSLVGVVRELFFGEGSRLTVL.

Ten or more counts support this clonotype. This chain joins TRBV7-2 and TRBJ2-3; no reliable D call. Germline CDR1 is SGHTA and CDR2 is FQGNSA. Trimming cost V 1 base and J 8 bases, with 13 bases left between them. The CDR3 extends over 14 amino acids. The CDR3 loop is CASSLGGPPATQYF. The CDR3 bases are TGTGCCAGCAGCTTAGGCGGACCGCCAGCTACGCAGTATTTT. Looking up the rest from reference TRBV7-2 and TRBJ2-3 gives the full variable domain: GAGVSQSPSNKVTEKGKDVELRCDPISGHTALYWYRQSLGQGLEFLIYFQGNSAPDKSGLPSDRFSAERTGGSVSTLTIQRTQQEDSAVYLCASSLGGPPATQYFGPGTRLTVL.

This clonotype was recorded a few times. The chain links TRBV6-2 or TRBV6-3 to TRBJ2-1; 13 nucleotides agree with TRBD2. The germline V gene has CDR1 MNHEY and CDR2 SVGEGT. The trim removed 0 bases at V and 8 bases at J, leaving 4 bases unmatched. The CDR3 spans 16 residues. The CDR3 DNA is TGTGCCAGCAGTTACTCACTAGCGGGGGGGAAGGATGAGCAGTTCTTC. It codes for CASSYSLAGGKDEQFF.

The chain is built from TRBV24-1 and TRBJ2-1; TRBD1 aligns across 8 bases. The CDR3 contains 16 residues. CDR1 and CDR2 (germline): KGHDR, SFDVKD. The V and J ends lost 1 base and 0 bases, in that order; junction bases with no gene match: 1. CDR3 sequence reads: CATSDFGQGSYNEQFF. The CDR3 bases are TGTGCCACCAGTGATTTCGGACAGGGCTCCTACAATGAGCAGTTCTTC.

For this clonotype: This could be a read error, since a much larger clone is one nucleotide away. CDR3 nucleotides: TGTGCCAGCAGTTTCGGTCAGCCTGGAAACTCCATATATTTT. Its protein product is CASSFGQPGNSIYF. The chain recombines TRBV28 with TRBJ1-3; D is unclear. The CDR3 is made up of 14 amino acids. Germline lookup yields CDR1 MDHEN and CDR2 SYDVKM.

This clonotype was observed at least ten times. The CDR3 loop is CASSSTHSSNEQFF. CDR3 coding DNA: TGTGCCAGCAGCTCGACCCACAGCAGCAATGAGCAGTTCTTC. The J gene is TRBJ2-1, the V gene TRBV7-3; no reliable D call. Germline values: CDR1 SGHTA, CDR2 FQGTGA. With 4 bases removed from V and 6 bases from J, the gap between germline ends came to 13 bases. This CDR3 is 14 amino acids long.

The table lists this clonotype with many counts. The V and J genes are TRBV6-2 or TRBV6-3 and TRBJ2-1, with TRBD2 as a possible D gene (5 bases). Germline CDR1 is MNHEY and CDR2 is SVGEGT. The V end was cut by 6 bases, the J end by 7 bases, with 10 bases between. The CDR3 covers 12 residues. Here the CDR3 reads CASRRDGNEQFF. The CDR3 bases are TGTGCCAGCAGGAGGGATGGGAATGAGCAGTTCTTC.

This clonotype was counted ten times or more. This rearrangement joins TRBV6-6 to TRBJ1-2; 7 bases line up with TRBD1. Trimming at V came to 9 bases and at J to 5 bases, leaving 9 bases not matched to a gene. CDR1 and CDR2 from the germline V gene are MNHNY and SVGAGI (reference sequence). The CDR3 runs to 13 residues. The CDR3 region has the DNA TGTGCCAGTACCGGGACAGTTTTTTATGGCTACACCTTC. Translating gives CASTGTVFYGYTF.

This clonotype was seen repeatedly, ten times or more. This chain uses TRBV2 with TRBJ2-2; D not resolved. The CDR3 totals 15 residues. The V gene's germline CDR1 is SNHLY and CDR2 FYNNEI. V lost 6 bases, J lost 0 bases, and 11 bases lay in between. DNA of the CDR3: TGTGCCAGCAGCGGGCCGTACCCGAACACCGGGGAGCTGTTTTTT. Translating gives CASSGPYPNTGELFF.

This clonotype was found many times. The J gene is TRBJ2-5, the V gene TRBV12-3 or TRBV12-4; D possibly corresponds to TRBD1 (5 bases). V lost 4 bases to trimming and J lost 5 bases, with 11 bases between them. The CDR3 contains 13 residues. CDR3 loop: CASSWGRVETQYF. In DNA form, the CDR3 reads TGTGCCAGCAGTTGGGGCAGGGTGGAGACCCAGTACTTC.